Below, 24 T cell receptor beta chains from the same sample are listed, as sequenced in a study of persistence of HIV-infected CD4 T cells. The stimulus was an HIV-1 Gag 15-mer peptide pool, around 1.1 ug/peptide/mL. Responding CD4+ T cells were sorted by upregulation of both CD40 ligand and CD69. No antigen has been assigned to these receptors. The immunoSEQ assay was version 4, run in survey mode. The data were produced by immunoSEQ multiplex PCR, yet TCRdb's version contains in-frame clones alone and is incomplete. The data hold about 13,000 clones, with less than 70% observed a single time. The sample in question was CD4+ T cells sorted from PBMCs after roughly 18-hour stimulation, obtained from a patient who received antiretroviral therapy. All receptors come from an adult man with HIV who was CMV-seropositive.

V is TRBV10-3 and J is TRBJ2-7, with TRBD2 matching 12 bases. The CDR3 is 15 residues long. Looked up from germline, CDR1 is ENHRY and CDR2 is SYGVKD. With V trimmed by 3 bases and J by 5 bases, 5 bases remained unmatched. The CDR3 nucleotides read TGTGCCATCAGTGATCGGACTAGCGGGAACGACGAGCAGTACTTC. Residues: CAISDRTSGNDEQYF.

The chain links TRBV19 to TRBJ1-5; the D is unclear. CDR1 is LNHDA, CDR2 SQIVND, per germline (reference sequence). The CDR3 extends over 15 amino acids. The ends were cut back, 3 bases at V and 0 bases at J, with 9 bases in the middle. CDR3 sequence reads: CASSIDTSSNQPQHF. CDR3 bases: TGTGCCAGTAGTATTGACACCTCTAGCAATCAGCCCCAGCATTTT. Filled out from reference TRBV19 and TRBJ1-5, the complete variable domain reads DGGITQSPKYLFRKEGQNVTLSCEQNLNHDAMYWYRQDPGQGLRLIYYSQIVNDFQKGDIAEGYSVSREKKESFPLTVTSAQKNPTAFYLCASSIDTSSNQPQHFGDGTRLSIL.

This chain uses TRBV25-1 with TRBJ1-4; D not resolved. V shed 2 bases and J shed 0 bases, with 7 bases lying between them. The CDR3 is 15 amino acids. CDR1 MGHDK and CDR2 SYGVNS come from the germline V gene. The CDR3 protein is CASSEEGTTNEKLFF. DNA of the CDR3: TGTGCCAGCAGTGAAGAGGGCACAACTAATGAAAAACTGTTTTTT.

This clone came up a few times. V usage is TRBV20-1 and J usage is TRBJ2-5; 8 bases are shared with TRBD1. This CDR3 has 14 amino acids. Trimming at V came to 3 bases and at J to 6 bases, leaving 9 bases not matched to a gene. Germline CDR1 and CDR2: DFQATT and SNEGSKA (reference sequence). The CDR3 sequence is CSASTPGGWKTQYF. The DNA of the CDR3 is TGCAGTGCTAGTACCCCAGGGGGCTGGAAGACCCAGTACTTC.

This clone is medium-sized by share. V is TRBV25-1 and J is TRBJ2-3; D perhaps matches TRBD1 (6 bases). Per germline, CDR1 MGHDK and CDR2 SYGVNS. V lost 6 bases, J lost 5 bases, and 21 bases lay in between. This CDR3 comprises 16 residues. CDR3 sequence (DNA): TGTGCCAGCAGCAAAGACAGGTCCCCGGTTGGAGATACGCAGTATTTT. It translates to CASSKDRSPVGDTQYF.

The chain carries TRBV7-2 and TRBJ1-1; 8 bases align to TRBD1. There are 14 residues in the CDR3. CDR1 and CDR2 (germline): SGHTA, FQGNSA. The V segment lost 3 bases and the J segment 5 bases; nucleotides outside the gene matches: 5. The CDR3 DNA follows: TGTGCCAGCAGCTTGAACAGGGGGGCAACTGAAGCTTTCTTT. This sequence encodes CASSLNRGATEAFF.

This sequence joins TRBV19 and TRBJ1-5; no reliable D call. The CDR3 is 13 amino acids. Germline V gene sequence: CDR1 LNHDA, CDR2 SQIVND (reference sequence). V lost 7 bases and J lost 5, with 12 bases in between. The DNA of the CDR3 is TGTGCCAGTACTGCGGGCCCCTATCAGCCCCAGCATTTT. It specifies CASTAGPYQPQHF.

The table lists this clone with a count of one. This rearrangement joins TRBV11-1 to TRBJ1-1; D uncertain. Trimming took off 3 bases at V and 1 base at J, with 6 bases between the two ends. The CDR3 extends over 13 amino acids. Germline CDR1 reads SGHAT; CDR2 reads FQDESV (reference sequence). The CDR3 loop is CASSLQENTEAFF. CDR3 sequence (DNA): TGTGCCAGCAGCTTGCAGGAGAACACTGAAGCTTTCTTT.

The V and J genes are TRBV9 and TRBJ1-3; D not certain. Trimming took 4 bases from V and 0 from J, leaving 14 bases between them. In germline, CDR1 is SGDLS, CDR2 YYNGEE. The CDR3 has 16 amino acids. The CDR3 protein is CASSSEDRYSGNTIYF. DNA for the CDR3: TGTGCCAGCAGCTCCGAGGACCGTTACTCTGGAAACACCATATATTTT.

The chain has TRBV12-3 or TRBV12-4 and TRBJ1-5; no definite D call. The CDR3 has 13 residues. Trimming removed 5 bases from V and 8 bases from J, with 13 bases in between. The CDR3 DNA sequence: TGTGCCAGCAGTCAGAGGGATTGGGAGCCCCAGCATTTT. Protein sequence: CASSQRDWEPQHF.

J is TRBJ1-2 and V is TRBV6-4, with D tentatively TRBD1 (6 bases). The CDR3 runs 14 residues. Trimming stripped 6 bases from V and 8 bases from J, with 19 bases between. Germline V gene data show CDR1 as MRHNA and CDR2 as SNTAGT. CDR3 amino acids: CASRPTGIAGGYTF. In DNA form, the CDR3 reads TGTGCCAGCAGACCCACAGGGATCGCGGGGGGCTACACCTTC.

CDR3 amino acids: CASSQATTGSKYNEQFF. In DNA, the CDR3 is TGCGCCAGCAGCCAAGCGACGACAGGCAGTAAATACAATGAGCAGTTCTTC. The chain has TRBV4-3 and TRBJ2-1; possibly TRBD1 for D (6 bases). Germline V lookup: CDR1 LGHNA, CDR2 YSLEER. Trimming shortened V by 1 base and J by 4 bases, and 17 bases separated the two germline ends. The CDR3 has 17 residues.

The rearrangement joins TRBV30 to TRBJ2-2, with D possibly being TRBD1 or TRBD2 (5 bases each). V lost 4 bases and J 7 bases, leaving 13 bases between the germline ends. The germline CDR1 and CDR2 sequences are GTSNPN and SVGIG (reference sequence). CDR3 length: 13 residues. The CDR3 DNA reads TGTGCCTGGAAAAAGGGGAGTGGCGGGGAGCTGTTTTTT. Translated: CAWKKGSGGELFF.

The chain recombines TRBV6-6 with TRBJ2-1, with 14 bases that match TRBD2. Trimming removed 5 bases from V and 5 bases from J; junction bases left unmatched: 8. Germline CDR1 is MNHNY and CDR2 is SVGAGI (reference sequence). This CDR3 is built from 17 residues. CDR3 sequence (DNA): TGTGCCAGCAGTCCTCGGACTAGCGGGAGGAAGGACAATGAGCAGTTCTTC. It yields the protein CASSPRTSGRKDNEQFF.

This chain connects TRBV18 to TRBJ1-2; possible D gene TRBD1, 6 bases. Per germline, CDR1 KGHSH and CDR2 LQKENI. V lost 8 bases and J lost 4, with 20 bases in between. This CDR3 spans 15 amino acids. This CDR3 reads CASRVGAGATYGYTF. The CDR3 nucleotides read TGTGCCAGCCGAGTGGGGGCAGGGGCCACCTATGGCTACACCTTC.

The CDR3 sequence is CASSLGDRNTEAFF. The CDR3 nucleotides are TGTGCCAGCAGCTTAGGGGACAGGAACACTGAAGCTTTCTTT. The chain employs TRBV7-2 and TRBJ1-1, with 7 bases matching TRBD1. The germline gives CDR1 SGHTA, CDR2 FQGNSA. The CDR3 contains 14 residues. The J segment lost 1 base and the V segment lost 1 base, leaving 0 bases of the junction unmatched.

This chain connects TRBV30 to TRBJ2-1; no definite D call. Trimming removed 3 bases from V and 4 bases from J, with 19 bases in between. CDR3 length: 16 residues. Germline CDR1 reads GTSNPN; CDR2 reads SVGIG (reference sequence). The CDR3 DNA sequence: TGTGCCTGGAGCAACCCTCGACCCCCTTGGTACAATGAGCAGTTCTTC. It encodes CAWSNPRPPWYNEQFF.

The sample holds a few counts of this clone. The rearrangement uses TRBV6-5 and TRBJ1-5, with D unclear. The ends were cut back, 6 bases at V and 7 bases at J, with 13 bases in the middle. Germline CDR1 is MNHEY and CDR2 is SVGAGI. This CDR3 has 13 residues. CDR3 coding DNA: TGTGCCAGCAGCGCTCAGAGGGAACAGCCCCAGCATTTT. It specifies CASSAQREQPQHF.

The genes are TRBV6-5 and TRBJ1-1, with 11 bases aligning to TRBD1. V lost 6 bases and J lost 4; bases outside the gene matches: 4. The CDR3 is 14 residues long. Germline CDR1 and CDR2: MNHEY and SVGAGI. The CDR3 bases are TGTGCCAGCAGGCAAGGACAGGGGGCCACTGAAGCTTTCTTT. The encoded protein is CASRQGQGATEAFF.

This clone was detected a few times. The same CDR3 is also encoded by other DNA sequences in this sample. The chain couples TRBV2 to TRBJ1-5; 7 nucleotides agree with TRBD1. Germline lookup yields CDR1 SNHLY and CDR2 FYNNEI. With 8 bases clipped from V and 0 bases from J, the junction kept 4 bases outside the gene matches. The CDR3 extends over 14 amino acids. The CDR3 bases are TGTGCCAGCCGCGGGACAGTTAGCAATCAGCCCCAGCATTTT. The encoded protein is CASRGTVSNQPQHF.

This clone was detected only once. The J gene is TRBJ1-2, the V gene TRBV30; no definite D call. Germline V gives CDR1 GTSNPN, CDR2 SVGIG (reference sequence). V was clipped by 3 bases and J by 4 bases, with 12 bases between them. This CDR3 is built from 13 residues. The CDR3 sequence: CAWRGSPAYGYTF. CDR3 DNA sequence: TGTGCCTGGAGGGGATCTCCAGCCTATGGCTACACCTTC.

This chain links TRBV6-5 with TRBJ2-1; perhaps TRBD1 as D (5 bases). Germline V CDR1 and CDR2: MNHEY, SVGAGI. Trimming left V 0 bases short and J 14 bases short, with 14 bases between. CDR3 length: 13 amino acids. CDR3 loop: CASSYSPGRKKFF. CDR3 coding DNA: TGTGCCAGCAGTTACTCCCCAGGGCGGAAAAAGTTCTTC.

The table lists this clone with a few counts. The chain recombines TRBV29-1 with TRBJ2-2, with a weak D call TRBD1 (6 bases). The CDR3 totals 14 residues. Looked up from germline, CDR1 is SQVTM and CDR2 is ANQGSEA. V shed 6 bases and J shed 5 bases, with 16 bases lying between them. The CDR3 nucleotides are TGCAGCGTCGACAGGTGGTCAGGGACCGGGGAGCTGTTTTTT. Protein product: CSVDRWSGTGELFF.

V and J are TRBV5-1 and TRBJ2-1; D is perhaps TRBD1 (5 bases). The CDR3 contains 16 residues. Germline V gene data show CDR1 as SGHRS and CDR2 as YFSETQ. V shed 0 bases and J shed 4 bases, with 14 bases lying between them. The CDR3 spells CASSLATGPWYNEQFF. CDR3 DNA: TGCGCCAGCAGCTTGGCTACAGGCCCCTGGTACAATGAGCAGTTCTTC.